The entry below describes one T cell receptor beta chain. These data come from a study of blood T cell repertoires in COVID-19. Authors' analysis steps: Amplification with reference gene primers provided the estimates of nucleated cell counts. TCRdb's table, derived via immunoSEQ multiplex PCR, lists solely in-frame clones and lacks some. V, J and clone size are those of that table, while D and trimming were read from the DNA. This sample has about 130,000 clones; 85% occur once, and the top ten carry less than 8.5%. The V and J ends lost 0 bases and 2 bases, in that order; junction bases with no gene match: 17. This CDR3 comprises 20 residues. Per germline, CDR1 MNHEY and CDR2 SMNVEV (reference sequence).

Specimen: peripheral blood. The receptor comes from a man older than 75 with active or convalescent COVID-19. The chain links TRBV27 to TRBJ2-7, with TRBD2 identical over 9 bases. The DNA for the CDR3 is TGTGCCAGCAGTTTATCCGGGACTACTCCTGGGACTAGCAGGACCTACGAGCAGTACTTC. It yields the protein CASSLSGTTPGTSRTYEQYF.